What follows are 18 T cell receptor beta chains derived from one specimen sequenced in a study of T cells after somatic rescue of genetic block. Profiled with immunoSEQ multiplex PCR; TCRdb holds only in-frame clones, not every one. The sample holds about 88,000 clones; 80% to 90% are singletons and the top ten take 1.6%. Source material: peripheral blood mononuclear cells (PBMCs). These receptors were obtained from a woman younger than 30.

This chain connects TRBV5-1 to TRBJ1-3, with 7 nucleotides matching TRBD1. The CDR3 runs 15 residues. V was pared by 5 bases and J by 0 bases, with 5 bases of the junction left unmatched. Germline CDR1 is SGHRS and CDR2 is YFSETQ. The chain's CDR3 is CASRPDRNSGNTIYF. DNA for the CDR3: TGCGCCAGCAGACCGGACAGGAACTCTGGAAACACCATATATTTT. Full variable domain (remainder filled in from reference TRBV5-1 and TRBJ1-3): KAGVTQTPRYLIKTRGQQVTLSCSPISGHRSVSWYQQTPGQGLQFLFEYFSETQRNKGNFPGRFSGRQFSNSRSEMNVSTLELGDSALYLCASRPDRNSGNTIYFGEGSWLTVV.

CDR3 DNA: TGTGCCAGCAGCTTAGCCCAGGGGTCCCTCTCAGAGACCCAGTACTTC. Translated, it gives CASSLAQGSLSETQYF. The chain uses TRBV11-3 and TRBJ2-5; D is possibly TRBD1 (6 bases). Trimming stripped 1 base from V and 4 bases from J, with 16 bases between. CDR3 size: 16 residues. In germline, CDR1 is SGHNT, CDR2 YENEEA.

This chain links TRBV9 with TRBJ1-1, with D perhaps TRBD1 (6 bases). V was pared by 4 bases and J by 3 bases, with 13 bases between. This CDR3 has 14 residues. Germline values: CDR1 SGDLS, CDR2 YYNGEE. The CDR3 DNA sequence: TGTGCCAGCAGCCCTAGTGGGGGGCACACTGAAGCTTTCTTT. Translated: CASSPSGGHTEAFF.

The chain links TRBV7-6 to TRBJ2-7; 9 nucleotides match TRBD1. Germline CDR1 SGHVS, CDR2 FNYEAQ. Losses at the gene ends were 3 bases for V and 4 bases for J; bases not matched to a gene: 7. This CDR3 region has 15 residues. CDR3 region: CASSFGTGSGYEQYF. CDR3 sequence (DNA): TGTGCCAGCAGCTTCGGGACAGGGTCCGGGTACGAGCAGTACTTC.

The chain carries TRBV6-1 and TRBJ2-3; 11 positions match TRBD1. This CDR3 has 15 residues. CDR1 is MNHNS and CDR2 is SASEGT in the germline V gene. V gave up 1 base and J gave up 4 bases; unmatched junction bases: 1. CDR3 sequence: CASSEGTGGADTQYF. The CDR3 DNA reads TGTGCCAGCAGTGAAGGGACAGGGGGCGCAGATACGCAGTATTTT.

J is TRBJ1-5 and V is TRBV16, with D possibly being TRBD1 (5 bases). V dropped 4 bases and J dropped 2 bases, with 12 bases sitting between them. This CDR3 is built from 15 residues. The germline CDR1 and CDR2 sequences are KGHSY and FQNENV. The DNA for the CDR3 is TGTGCCAGCAGCCTACAGGTTAGTGGCAATCAGCCCCAGCATTTT. The encoded protein is CASSLQVSGNQPQHF.

The chain has TRBV4-1 and TRBJ2-5, with 7 bases that match TRBD2. The CDR3 sequence is 14 residues long. CDR1 MGHRA and CDR2 YSYEKL come from the germline V gene. Losses at the gene ends were 4 bases for V and 11 bases for J; bases not matched to a gene: 13. CDR3 nucleotide sequence: TGCGCCAGCAGCCCACAAGGGTCCGGGCGGGAGCAGTACTTC. It encodes CASSPQGSGREQYF.

The chain has TRBV27 and TRBJ2-7; D possibly corresponds to TRBD2 (5 bases). Trimming took off 8 bases at V and 6 bases at J, with 5 bases between the two ends. The CDR3 has 9 amino acids. Germline CDR1 is MNHEY and CDR2 is SMNVEV (reference sequence). CDR3 in amino acids: CASGSEQYF. CDR3 DNA sequence: TGTGCCAGCGGGAGCGAGCAGTACTTC.

The chain carries TRBV5-1 and TRBJ2-2; possibly TRBD1 or TRBD2 for D (6 bases each). The germline V and J ends were trimmed by 3 bases and 1 base, with 16 bases remaining between them. Germline V gene lookup returns CDR1 SGHRS and CDR2 YFSETQ. The CDR3 runs 17 residues. Here the CDR3 DNA reads TGCGCCAGCAGCTCGTGGGGGGCCACGGAGAACACCGGGGAGCTGTTTTTT. Translation: CASSSWGATENTGELFF.

The chain couples TRBV19 to TRBJ2-2; 8 positions match TRBD2. Germline V gene data show CDR1 as LNHDA and CDR2 as SQIVND (reference sequence). Trimming took 2 bases from V and 12 from J; bases not matched to a gene: 5. The CDR3 is 13 residues long. The CDR3 nucleotides read TGTGCCAGTAGTATACAGGCGGGAGGCCAGCTGTTTTTT. This translates into CASSIQAGGQLFF.

V gene TRBV10-3 combines with J gene TRBJ2-1, with 8 positions matching TRBD2. V lost 9 bases to trimming and J lost 8 bases; unmatched junction nucleotides: 6. Germline V lookup: CDR1 ENHRY, CDR2 SYGVKD. The CDR3 has 12 residues. This CDR3 is CAMAGGGDEQFF. The CDR3 nucleotides read TGTGCCATGGCGGGAGGTGGCGATGAGCAGTTCTTC.

The chain has TRBV9 and TRBJ1-2; D possibly corresponds to TRBD1 (6 bases). V was trimmed by 4 bases and J by 2 bases, leaving 12 bases between them. CDR1 and CDR2 from the germline V gene are SGDLS and YYNGEE. The CDR3 covers 14 residues. The CDR3 spells CASSRGTLNYGYTF. DNA of the CDR3: TGTGCCAGCAGCCGGGGGACACTCAACTATGGCTACACCTTC.

This clone has a single count. V usage is TRBV6-1 and J usage is TRBJ2-1; TRBD2 is a possible D gene (5 bases). CDR1 is MNHNS, CDR2 SASEGT, per germline. V was clipped by 1 base and J by 6 bases, with 13 bases between them. There are 15 residues in the CDR3. CDR3 amino acids: CASSEGTGWGNEQFF. CDR3 in DNA: TGTGCCAGCAGTGAAGGGACGGGGTGGGGCAATGAGCAGTTCTTC.

The chain joins TRBV2 to TRBJ2-7; perhaps TRBD2 as D (5 bases). The CDR3 sequence is 12 residues long. Trimming removed 7 bases from V and 4 bases from J, with 11 bases in between. Germline CDR1 and CDR2: SNHLY and FYNNEI. CDR3 DNA: TGTGCCAGCACCAGTACTAGTTACGAGCAGTACTTC. This encodes CASTSTSYEQYF.

The chain employs TRBV9 and TRBJ1-1; D remains ambiguous. Germline V CDR1 and CDR2: SGDLS, YYNGEE. V shed 0 bases and J shed 4 bases, with 10 bases lying between them. The CDR3 has 14 residues. The CDR3 DNA follows: TGTGCCAGCAGCGTAGTGGATGCGAGCACTGAAGCTTTCTTT. Its protein is CASSVVDASTEAFF.

For the CDR3, the DNA is TGTGCCAGCACTACCGACCCTCGCACGGGAAAACTGTTTTTT. Protein: CASTTDPRTGKLFF. This chain uses TRBV6-5 with TRBJ1-4; D not certain. Germline V gene sequence: CDR1 MNHEY, CDR2 SVGAGI. Trimming took 7 bases from V and 10 from J, leaving 19 bases between them. The CDR3 contains 14 residues.

J is TRBJ2-1 and V is TRBV6-5; D remains unclear. Germline V gives CDR1 MNHEY, CDR2 SVGAGI. The V end lost 5 bases, the J end lost 3 bases, and 14 bases lay between the germline ends. This CDR3 spans 15 amino acids. CDR3 DNA: TGTGCCAGCAGTCAAAAACCCCTCGTCTACAATGAGCAGTTCTTC. Amino acids: CASSQKPLVYNEQFF.

The gene calls are TRBV9 and TRBJ2-7, with D perhaps TRBD1 or TRBD2 (5 bases each). The V gene lost 4 bases and the J gene lost 0 bases, with 17 bases spanning the gap. This CDR3 comprises 16 residues. CDR1 is SGDLS and CDR2 is YYNGEE in the germline V gene. The CDR3 is CASSSPGTDSSYEQYF. The CDR3 region has the DNA TGTGCCAGCAGCTCCCCCGGGACGGATAGCTCCTACGAGCAGTACTTC. The entire variable domain, with the rest obtained from reference TRBV9 and TRBJ2-7, is as follows: DSGVTQTPKHLITATGQRVTLRCSPRSGDLSVYWYQQSLDQGLQFLIQYYNGEERAKGNILERFSAQQFPDLHSELNLSSLELGDSALYFCASSSPGTDSSYEQYFGPGTRLTVT.